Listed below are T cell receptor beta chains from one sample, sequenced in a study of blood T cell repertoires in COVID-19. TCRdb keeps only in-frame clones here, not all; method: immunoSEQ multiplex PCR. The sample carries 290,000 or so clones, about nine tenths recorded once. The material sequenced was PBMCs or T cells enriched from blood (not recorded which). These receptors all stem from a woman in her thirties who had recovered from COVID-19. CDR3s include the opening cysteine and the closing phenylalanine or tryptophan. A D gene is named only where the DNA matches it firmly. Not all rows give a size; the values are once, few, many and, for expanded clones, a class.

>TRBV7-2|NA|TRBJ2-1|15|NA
CASSWRLQVNNEQFF
TGTGCCAGCAGCTGGAGACTTCAAGTGAACAATGAGCAGTTCTTC
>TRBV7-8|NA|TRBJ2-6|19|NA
CASSLLGAGSHSGANVLTF
TGTGCCAGCAGCTTATTGGGTGCGGGGTCTCACTCTGGGGCCAACGTCCTGACTTTC
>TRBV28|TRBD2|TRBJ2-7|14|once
CASSLSVGGKGQYF
TGTGCCAGCAGTTTATCGGTCGGGGGGAAAGGTCAGTACTTC
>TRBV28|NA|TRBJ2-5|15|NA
CASSVRQVGHETQYF
TGTGCCAGCAGTGTTAGGCAGGTCGGACACGAGACCCAGTACTTC
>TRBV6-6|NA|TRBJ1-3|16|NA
CASRSHQGSSGNTIYF
TGTGCCAGCAGGAGCCATCAGGGGAGCTCTGGAAACACCATATATTTT
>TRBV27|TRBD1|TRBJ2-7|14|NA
CASRLGQGTYEQYF
TGTGCCAGCAGGTTAGGACAGGGGACCTACGAGCAGTACTTC
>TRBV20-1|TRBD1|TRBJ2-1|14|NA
CSASSWDRYNEQFF
TGCAGTGCTAGTTCCTGGGACAGATACAATGAGCAGTTCTTC
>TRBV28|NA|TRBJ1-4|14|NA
CASSRAGGNEKLFF
TGTGCCAGCAGTCGAGCGGGTGGTAATGAAAAACTGTTTTTT
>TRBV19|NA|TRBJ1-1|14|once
CASSTSGTPFNAFF
TGTGCCAGTAGTACCTCCGGGACACCTTTTAACGCTTTCTTT
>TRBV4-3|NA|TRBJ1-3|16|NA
CASSQDEGARWNTIYF
TGCGCCAGCAGCCAAGATGAGGGAGCCAGGTGGAACACCATATATTTT
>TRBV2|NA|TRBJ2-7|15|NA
CASSLQWPTSYEQYF
TGTGCCAGCAGCTTACAGTGGCCCACCTCCTACGAGCAGTACTTC
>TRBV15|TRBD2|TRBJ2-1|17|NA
CATSREPGLAGVVEQFF
TGTGCCACCAGCAGAGAACCGGGACTAGCGGGAGTGGTTGAGCAGTTCTTC
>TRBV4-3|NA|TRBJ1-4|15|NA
CASSQVRAPNEKLFF
TGCGCCAGCAGCCAAGTGAGGGCACCTAATGAAAAACTGTTTTTT
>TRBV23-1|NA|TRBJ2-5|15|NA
CASDGKGATKETQYF
TGCGCCAGCGATGGGAAAGGGGCAACTAAAGAGACCCAGTACTTC
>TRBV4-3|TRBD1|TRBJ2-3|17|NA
CASSQGTSGGGVDTQYF
TGCGCCAGCAGCCAGGGTACTTCAGGGGGCGGGGTAGATACGCAGTATTTT
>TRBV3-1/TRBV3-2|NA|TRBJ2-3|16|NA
CASSQDRERGTDTQYF
TGTGCCAGCAGCCAAGATCGGGAAAGGGGGACAGATACGCAGTATTTT
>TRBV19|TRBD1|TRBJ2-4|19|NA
CASSIGAGQGAIAKNIQYF
TGTGCCAGTAGTATAGGGGCGGGTCAGGGGGCCATAGCCAAAAACATTCAGTACTTC
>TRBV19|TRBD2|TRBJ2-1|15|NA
CASSTIAGGNNEQFF
TGTGCCAGTAGTACCATAGCGGGAGGAAACAATGAGCAGTTCTTC
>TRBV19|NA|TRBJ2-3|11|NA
CASSGRDTQYF
TGTGCCAGTAGTGGGAGAGATACGCAGTATTTT
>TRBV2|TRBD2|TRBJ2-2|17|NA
CATKGLAGGPNTGELFF
TGTGCCACCAAGGGACTAGCGGGAGGCCCGAACACCGGGGAGCTGTTTTTT
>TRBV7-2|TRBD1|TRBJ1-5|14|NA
CASSLEQGRMPQHF
TGTGCCAGCAGCTTAGAACAGGGGCGGATGCCCCAGCATTTT
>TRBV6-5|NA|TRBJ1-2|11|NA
CASSTRGGYTF
TGTGCCAGCAGTACCAGGGGTGGCTACACCTTC
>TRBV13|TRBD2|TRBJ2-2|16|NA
CASSLGPTSYTGELFF
TGTGCCAGCAGCTTAGGACCGACTAGCTACACCGGGGAGCTGTTTTTT
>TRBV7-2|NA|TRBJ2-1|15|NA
CASSLTQGSRNEQFF
TGTGCCAGCAGCTTAACTCAGGGTTCCAGAAATGAGCAGTTCTTC
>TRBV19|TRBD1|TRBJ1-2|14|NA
CASSRTGVSYGYTF
TGTGCCAGTAGCCGCACAGGGGTCTCCTATGGCTACACCTTC
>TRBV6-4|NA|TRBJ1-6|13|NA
CASSNDRNSPLHF
TGTGCCAGCAGTAACGACAGGAATTCACCCCTCCACTTT